These 5 T cell receptor beta chains came from one sample sequenced in a study of blood T cells in healthy people across ages. A second about 6 to 11 cycle PCR used barcoded and J-beta primers. Each CDR3 protein gets one entry after TCRdb re-called the 5' RACE reads with MiXCR. Of hundreds of thousands of distinct CDR3 sequences in the sample, about a quarter were seen once. These data also formed part of another study, on T cells of mothers and their children.

Sequenced material: blood. Receptors were obtained from a boy aged 5 to 17 in good health.

In its sample, this clonotype was seen a few times. V usage is TRBV7-6 and J usage is TRBJ2-7; 12 positions agree with TRBD2. CDR1 SGHVS and CDR2 FNYEAQ come from the germline V gene. The CDR3 is 16 amino acids. V shed 4 bases and J 2 bases; nucleotides not matched to a gene: 6. The CDR3, as DNA: TGTGCCAGCAGCTCAGACGGACTAGCGGGGCCCTACGAGCAGTACTTC. Protein: CASSSDGLAGPYEQYF.

This clonotype was counted between two and nine times. The chain joins TRBV18 to TRBJ2-5, with a weak D call TRBD1 (5 bases). Matching the DNA end better, TRBJ2-7 makes the J call doubtful. Germline CDR1 is KGHSH and CDR2 is LQKENI. The CDR3 runs 13 residues. The CDR3 region is CASSPLQGTEQYF. The CDR3 region has the DNA TGTGCCAGCTCACCACTGCAGGGAACCGAGCAGTACTTC.

The sample holds a few counts of this clonotype. The V and J genes are TRBV7-9 and TRBJ1-2; D is unclear. The CDR3 totals 15 residues. V was shortened by 5 bases and J by 4 bases, with 17 bases between the two germline ends. Germline V gene lookup returns CDR1 SEHNR and CDR2 FQNEAQ (reference sequence). The CDR3 spells CASSPSAGRPYGYTF. For the CDR3, the DNA is TGTGCCAGCAGCCCATCAGCCGGACGTCCCTATGGCTACACCTTC.

The rearrangement joins TRBV5-4 to TRBJ2-1, with TRBD1 as a possible D gene (5 bases). The germline CDR1 and CDR2 sequences are SGHNT and YYREEE (reference sequence). Deletions cut 1 base from V and 4 bases from J, with 9 bases between. CDR3 length: 14 amino acids. The CDR3 region is CASSLYRPYNEQFF. CDR3 bases: TGTGCCAGCAGCTTGTACAGGCCATACAATGAGCAGTTCTTC.

This clonotype was seen a few times. The chain combines TRBV20-1 with TRBJ2-5; 7 positions agree with TRBD2. This CDR3 region has 12 residues. V lost 4 bases, J lost 5 bases, and 4 bases stayed unmatched. The germline V gene has CDR1 DFQATT and CDR2 SNEGSKA (reference sequence). CDR3 DNA sequence: TGCAGTGCTACTTTGGGAGGGGAGACCCAGTACTTC. Translating gives CSATLGGETQYF.